A single sample gave rise to the 10 T cell receptor beta chains below, sequenced in a study of chemoradiotherapy in HPV16-positive cancers. The table came from immunoSEQ multiplex PCR; TCRdb's copy has only in-frame clones and leaves some out. The sample has some 7,200 clones, about 88% seen once. Sequenced material: tumor tissue, taken from a patient who underwent chemoradiotherapy. All receptors come from a human donor with HPV-associated anogenital cancer.

CDR3 protein: CASSLAKNAGESNEKLFF. CDR3 sequence (DNA): TGTGCCAGCAGCTTAGCGAAAAATGCAGGGGAGAGTAATGAAAAACTGTTTTTT. The chain recombines TRBV7-9 with TRBJ1-4, with a tentative D call TRBD1 (6 bases). Germline-derived CDR1 and CDR2 are SEHNR and FQNEAQ (reference sequence). Trimming removed 0 bases from V and 4 bases from J, with 18 bases in between. The CDR3 totals 18 residues.

The J gene is TRBJ1-2, the V gene TRBV30; TRBD1 aligns across 7 bases. CDR1 GTSNPN and CDR2 SVGIG come from the germline V gene (reference sequence). Trimming cost V 4 bases and J 7 bases; bases outside gene matches: 9. The CDR3 length is 13 residues. CDR3 DNA sequence: TGTGCCTGGACCCTTAACCGGGACAGTGGCTACACCTTC. Protein product: CAWTLNRDSGYTF.

The chain links TRBV28 to TRBJ1-2; D unclear. Trimming removed 2 bases from V and 3 bases from J, with 13 bases in between. The CDR3 runs to 15 residues. Germline loops: CDR1 MDHEN, CDR2 SYDVKM. Here the CDR3 DNA reads TGTGCCAGCAGTTTACCGAACGCACCGGACTATGGCTACACCTTC. Protein product: CASSLPNAPDYGYTF.

The V gene is TRBV29-1, the J gene TRBJ1-1, with D maybe TRBD1 (5 bases). The germline V and J ends were trimmed by 6 bases and 7 bases, with 18 bases remaining between them. Germline lookup yields CDR1 SQVTM and CDR2 ANQGSEA. The CDR3 spans 13 residues. DNA for the CDR3: TGCAGCGTCCGACTTCAGGGAGGAGGTGAAGCTTTCTTT. This codes for CSVRLQGGGEAFF. Supplemented by reference TRBV29-1 and TRBJ1-1, the full variable domain reads SAVISQKPSRDICQRGTSLTIQCQVDSQVTMMFWYRQQPGQSLTLIATANQGSEATYESGFVIDKFPISRPNLTFSTLTVSNMSPEDSSIYLCSVRLQGGGEAFFGQGTRLTVV.

The chain uses TRBV9 and TRBJ1-1; no definite D call. V was pared by 4 bases and J by 3 bases, with 10 bases between. The CDR3 contains 13 residues. Germline V gene sequence: CDR1 SGDLS, CDR2 YYNGEE. CDR3 sequence (DNA): TGTGCCAGCAGCTTTTCAGAAGACACTGAAGCTTTCTTT. Its translation: CASSFSEDTEAFF.

V gene TRBV12-5 combines with J gene TRBJ2-3; 11 bases match TRBD1. The ends lost 6 bases at V and 4 bases at J; junction bases unmatched: 3. Germline V CDR1 and CDR2: LGHNT, FRNRAP. CDR3 size: 14 residues. CDR3 sequence (DNA): TGTGCTAGTGGCCAGGGACAGGGGGCAGATACGCAGTATTTT. This encodes CASGQGQGADTQYF.

The chain couples TRBV16 to TRBJ1-1; D is ambiguous. There are 15 residues in the CDR3. The germline V and J ends were trimmed by 0 bases and 5 bases, with 13 bases remaining between them. In germline, CDR1 is KGHSY, CDR2 FQNENV. In DNA form, the CDR3 reads TGTGCCAGCAGCCAATCGGCGCTTACGGGAACTGAAGCTTTCTTT. This gives the protein CASSQSALTGTEAFF.

This clone has just one count. The chain recombines TRBV7-3 with TRBJ2-3; D might be TRBD2 (6 bases). CDR3 length: 12 residues. The germline V gene has CDR1 SGHTA and CDR2 FQGTGA. Trimming pared 4 bases from V and 8 bases from J, leaving 10 bases between. This chain's CDR3 is CASSSSEGTQYF. The CDR3 DNA is TGTGCCAGCAGCTCCTCGGAGGGTACGCAGTATTTT. Using reference TRBV7-3 and TRBJ2-3 for the parts outside the CDR3, the full variable domain is GAGVSQTPSNKVTEKGKYVELRCDPISGHTALYWYRQSLGQGPEFLIYFQGTGAADDSGLPNDRFFAVRPEGSVSTLKIQRTERGDSAVYLCASSSSEGTQYFGPGTRLTVL.

The chain links TRBV2 to TRBJ2-7; D is possibly TRBD1 (6 bases). Germline CDR1 is SNHLY and CDR2 is FYNNEI. The CDR3 contains 13 residues. V was clipped by 6 bases and J by 2 bases, with 11 bases between them. The CDR3 is CASSLGAPYEQYV. In DNA form, the CDR3 reads TGTGCCAGCAGCCTGGGGGCCCCCTACGAGCAGTACGTC.

The chain carries TRBV7-9 and TRBJ2-1, with D perhaps matching TRBD2 (6 bases). This CDR3 comprises 15 residues. The germline V and J ends were trimmed by 3 bases and 4 bases, with 13 bases remaining between them. Germline CDR1 SEHNR, CDR2 FQNEAQ (reference sequence). CDR3 sequence: CASSLVVAAYNEQFF. CDR3 nucleotides: TGTGCCAGCAGCTTGGTGGTAGCGGCGTACAATGAGCAGTTCTTC.